The TCR beta chain described here comes from a study of CD8 T cells in ankylosing spondylitis (dated by TCRdb to about 2017). Regarding the research as a whole: The study set out to find disease-linked TCR variants by profiling T cell receptor beta repertoires in ankylosing spondylitis patients and healthy donors. Peripheral blood was sampled, and synovial fluid was also collected from ankylosing spondylitis patients. The full study cohort comprised 20 to 25 ankylosing spondylitis patients and around 100 healthy donors. Beyond this particular receptor, the publication reports: Some motif variants had previously been reported in the synovial fluid and blood of reactive arthritis patients, which suggests shared mechanisms of disease initiation. A CD8+ phenotype was shown by the disease-linked clones, which were found at relatively low frequencies in peripheral blood. The disease-linked clones were reported as significantly enriched in matched synovial fluid samples from ankylosing spondylitis patients. Blood from ankylosing spondylitis patients appeared to be characterized by a TCR beta motif made up of under ten highly homologous amino acid variants.

The junction shows trimming of 5 bases on V and 5 bases on J, and the gene matches do not reach 6 bases of it. Taken from the germline V gene (reference sequence), the CDR1 and CDR2 loops are DFQATT and SNEGSKA. The CDR3 contains 13 residues, cysteine and phenylalanine counted. The DNA shown is the 39-base CDR3, in frame from base 1. This clonotype came up a few times. Its antigen target is currently unknown. The record has no base qualities; no much larger clone is one base away. The reads were generated on an Illumina HiSeq 2500. TCR beta libraries were prepared by quantitative 5'-RACE with molecular barcodes. As for how the authors treated the data: A new computational method, built on a probabilistic model of VDJ rearrangement, was used to identify disease-linked TCR variants. TCRdb cleaned the public reads at Q25 with fastp, built clones with MiXCR and kept in-frame beta chains. Records with the same CDR3 protein are collapsed into one entry carrying the most frequent genes and DNA. The V and J calls shown here were made by TCRdb, not taken from the authors' results. The sample has approximately 190,000 distinct CDR3 sequences on record, 10% to 15% of them singletons. The ten largest clones take up 8% to 13% of the sample.

The origin of this receptor is a female donor with ankylosing spondylitis or in good health (not recorded which). The sequenced sample was blood, either unsorted or a sorted T cell fraction (not recorded which). The chain is encoded by TRBV20-1 joined to TRBJ1-5; TRBD1 aligns with 7 central bases. The nucleotide sequence is given as TGCAGTGCTGTTCGACAGGGTGATCAGCCCCAGCATTTT. Protein translation: CSAVRQGDQPQHF.